The 7 T cell receptor beta chains below come from one sample, sequenced in a study of PD-L1 blockade in urothelial cancer. The time point here: pretreatment peripheral blood. Assay used: immunoSEQ multiplex PCR; TCRdb lists only in-frame clones, some missing. The sample consists of 50,000 to 65,000 clones, about four fifths of them appearing once. The sample consisted of PBMCs, taken around atezolizumab (anti-PD-L1) treatment. The receptor set was obtained from an older man with urothelial cancer.

The rearrangement joins TRBV2 to TRBJ1-2, with 8 bases identical to TRBD1. Trimming took 7 bases from V and 13 from J; bases not matched to a gene: 8. The CDR3 totals 11 residues. CDR1 and CDR2 (germline): SNHLY, FYNNEI. The CDR3 is CASITDRVGTF. In DNA form, the CDR3 reads TGTGCCAGCATTACGGACAGGGTGGGCACCTTC.

V and J are TRBV5-6 and TRBJ1-2; D is perhaps TRBD1 (6 bases). CDR1 and CDR2 from the germline V gene are SGHDT and YYEEEE. The CDR3 has 13 residues. V gave up 4 bases and J gave up 4 bases, with 11 bases separating them. This CDR3 is CASSRTGTYGYTF. In DNA form, the CDR3 reads TGTGCCAGCAGCCGCACAGGGACCTATGGCTACACCTTC.

This clone was counted a single time. This chain uses TRBV5-1 with TRBJ2-7; TRBD2 agrees at 12 bases. V was clipped by 4 bases and J by 3 bases; unmatched bases: 5. This CDR3 has 15 residues. Germline V gene data show CDR1 as SGHRS and CDR2 as YFSETQ. The CDR3 bases are TGCGCCAGCAGCGCGTCGACTAGCGGGGGCTACGAGCAGTACTTC. The encoded protein is CASSASTSGGYEQYF.

The gene calls are TRBV9 and TRBJ2-6; 10 bases match TRBD1. This CDR3 contains 17 residues. The J segment lost 4 bases and the V segment lost 7 bases, leaving 11 bases of the junction unmatched. Germline CDR1 and CDR2: SGDLS and YYNGEE. The CDR3 nucleotides are TGTGCCAGCTCTTTTAAGACAGGGGGCGCCGGGGCCAACGTCCTGACTTTC. It codes for CASSFKTGGAGANVLTF.

This chain connects TRBV27 to TRBJ1-1; 7 bases match TRBD1. The CDR3 is 12 residues long. Unmatched junction bases numbered 7, after V lost 8 bases and J lost 7 bases. Germline V gene sequence: CDR1 MNHEY, CDR2 SMNVEV (reference sequence). The CDR3 DNA is TGTGCCAGCTGGGACAGCGGACGTGAAGCTTTCTTT. Translating it yields CASWDSGREAFF.

This clone was counted once. The V and J genes are TRBV30 and TRBJ2-3; 8 positions match TRBD2. Unmatched junction bases numbered 4, after V lost 4 bases and J lost 4 bases. The CDR3 runs to 13 residues. The germline V gene has CDR1 GTSNPN and CDR2 SVGIG (reference sequence). CDR3 in amino acids: CAWTKAGADTQYF. For the CDR3, the DNA is TGTGCCTGGACTAAAGCGGGAGCAGATACGCAGTATTTT. Complete variable domain (other parts from reference TRBV30 and TRBJ2-3): SQTIHQWPATLVQPVGSPLSLECTVEGTSNPNLYWYRQAAGRGLQLLFYSVGIGQISSEVPQNLSASRPQDRQFILSSKKLLLSDSGFYLCAWTKAGADTQYFGPGTRLTVL.

This clone showed up just a few times. This rearrangement joins TRBV4-2 to TRBJ1-1; tentatively, D is TRBD1 (5 bases). This CDR3 is 14 amino acids long. Germline CDR1 is LGHNA and CDR2 is YNFKEQ. Trimming took off 1 base at V and 7 bases at J, with 13 bases between the two ends. The CDR3 DNA is TGTGCCAGCAGCCAAGGGGGGGGATCCGGTGAAGCTTTCTTT. Amino acids: CASSQGGGSGEAFF.